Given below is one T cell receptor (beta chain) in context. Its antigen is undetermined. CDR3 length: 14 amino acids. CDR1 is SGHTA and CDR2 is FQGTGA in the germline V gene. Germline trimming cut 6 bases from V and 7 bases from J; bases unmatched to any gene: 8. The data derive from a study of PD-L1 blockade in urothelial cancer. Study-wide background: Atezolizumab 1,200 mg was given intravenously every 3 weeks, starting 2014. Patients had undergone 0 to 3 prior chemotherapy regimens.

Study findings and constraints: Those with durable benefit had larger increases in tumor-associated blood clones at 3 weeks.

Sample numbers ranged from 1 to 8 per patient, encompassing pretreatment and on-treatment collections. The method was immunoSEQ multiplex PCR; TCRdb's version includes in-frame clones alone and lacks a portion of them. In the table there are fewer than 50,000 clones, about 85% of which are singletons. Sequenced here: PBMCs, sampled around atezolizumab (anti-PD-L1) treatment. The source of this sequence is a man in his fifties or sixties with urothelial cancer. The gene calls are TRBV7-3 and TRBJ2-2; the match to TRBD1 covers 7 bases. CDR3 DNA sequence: TGTGCCAGCAGGTTACAGGGGACGGGCGGGGAGCTGTTTTTT. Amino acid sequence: CASRLQGTGGELFF.